This TCR beta chain is drawn from a study of monozygotic twins with inflammatory bowel disease. With respect to this clonotype: Antigen unknown.

A 6-nucleotide sample barcode was carried by the UMIs, which template switching added. Reanalyzing the 5' RACE reads, TCRdb keeps one entry per CDR3 protein, without DNA. The listing records 400,000 to 500,000 distinct CDR3 sequences. Germline V gives CDR1 LNHNV, CDR2 YYDKDF (reference sequence). The CDR3 consists of 19 residues. General study findings and limits: By inverse Simpson index, TCRbeta diversity was lower in IBD patients than in healthy co-twins. Versus healthy twins, IBD patients showed fewer clonotypes shared with others, especially with disease activity. Among patients, repertoires may have gained variability from differing immunosuppressive treatments.

Material for sequencing was blood. The clonotype comes from a human donor with ulcerative colitis or Crohn's disease, or a healthy co-twin of an affected twin (not recorded which). The V gene is TRBV15, the J gene TRBJ2-3; TCRdb picks TRBD1, but there is no DNA to check that call. The CDR3 loop reads CATSRAPVGTGLVTDTQYF.